This record concerns one T cell receptor (beta chain) sequence. This clone's antigen is unknown. Base qualities are not recorded, but no much larger clone differs from it by a single base. Collaborating institutions collected whole blood in K2EDTA tubes following their own protocols. For TCRbeta analysis, collaborators shipped samples in one of three forms: frozen whole blood, isolated PBMCs, or DNA extracted from either of those sample types. This sample stems from a study of blood T cell repertoires in COVID-19 (dated by TCRdb to 2019 to 2021). Describing the broader study: The collaborator samples originated in the United States, Italy and Spain and spanned the acute and convalescent phases of COVID-19. Where available, HLA class I and class II types were obtained from metadata supplied by the sample provider rather than from assay-based typing. Sample metadata almost always included a de-identified subject ID, COVID-19 status, age in years and sex. The dataset comprised deeply sampled blood TCRbeta repertoires from subjects exposed to, actively infected with, or recovered from COVID-19. A freely available public database, intended as a resource for researchers studying the immune response to SARS-CoV-2, is where the repertoires were released. The material from the prospective study consisted of cDNA or gDNA derived from T cells, B-cell-depleted T cells, or PBMCs. Samples came from the ongoing ImmuneRACE study (first 160 participants) plus 1,254 subjects from 6 global collaborators. The study at large found these results: How much clinical and demographic metadata was included differed by source and by participant, and the metadata was provided uncurated.

Counted from cysteine to phenylalanine, this CDR3 has 13 amino acids. The only DNA kept is the CDR3, 39 bases in frame from the first base. V drops 5 bases and J drops 2 bases, leaving 10 bases in between. In the germline V gene, CDR1 corresponds to KGHSH and CDR2 to LQKENI. TCRbeta CDR3 regions were amplified from genomic DNA by means of the immunoSEQ Assay, a bias-controlled multiplex PCR. In the original analysis: Nucleated cell counts per sample were estimated from amplification of reference gene primers within the assay. To quantify the absolute abundance of each unique TCRbeta CDR3 rearrangement, sequence reads were collapsed and filtered. Productive Simpson clonality was computed per sample as the square root of Simpson's diversity index over productive rearrangements. TCRdb provides this immuneACCESS table in a form limited to in-frame rearrangements. Some clones are lacking; in checked studies, under half of them reflect an unresolved V gene, and why the rest are absent is not known. V, J and clone size are taken as reported in that table, and D and trimming were inferred from the DNA itself. The sample table contains 250,000 or so clones; only one count was recorded for 85% to 90% of them. The top ten clonotypes cover about 1.3% of the sample.

This sequence uses TRBV18 and TRBJ2-7, and perhaps TRBD1 as D gene, on 6 matching bases. The receptor was isolated from a man aged 80 or over with acute or convalescent COVID-19. The specimen sequenced was peripheral blood. The DNA reads TGTGCCAGCTCAACAGGGTTGGCCTACGAGCAGTACTTC. The resulting protein is CASSTGLAYEQYF.